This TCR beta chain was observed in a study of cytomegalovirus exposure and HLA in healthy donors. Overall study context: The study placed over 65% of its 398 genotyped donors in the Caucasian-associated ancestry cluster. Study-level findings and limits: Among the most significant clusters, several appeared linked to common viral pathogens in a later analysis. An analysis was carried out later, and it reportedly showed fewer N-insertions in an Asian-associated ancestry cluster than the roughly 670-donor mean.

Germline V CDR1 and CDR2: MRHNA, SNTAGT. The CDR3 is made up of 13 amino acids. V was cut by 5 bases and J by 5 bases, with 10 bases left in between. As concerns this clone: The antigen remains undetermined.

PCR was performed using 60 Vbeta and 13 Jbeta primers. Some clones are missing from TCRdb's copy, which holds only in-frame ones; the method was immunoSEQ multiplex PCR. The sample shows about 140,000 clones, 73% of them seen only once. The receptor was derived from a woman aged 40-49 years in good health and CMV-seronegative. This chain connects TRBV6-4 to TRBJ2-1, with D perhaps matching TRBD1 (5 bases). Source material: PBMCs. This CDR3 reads CASSQGMNNEQFF. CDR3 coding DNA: TGTGCCAGCAGTCAGGGAATGAACAATGAGCAGTTCTTC.